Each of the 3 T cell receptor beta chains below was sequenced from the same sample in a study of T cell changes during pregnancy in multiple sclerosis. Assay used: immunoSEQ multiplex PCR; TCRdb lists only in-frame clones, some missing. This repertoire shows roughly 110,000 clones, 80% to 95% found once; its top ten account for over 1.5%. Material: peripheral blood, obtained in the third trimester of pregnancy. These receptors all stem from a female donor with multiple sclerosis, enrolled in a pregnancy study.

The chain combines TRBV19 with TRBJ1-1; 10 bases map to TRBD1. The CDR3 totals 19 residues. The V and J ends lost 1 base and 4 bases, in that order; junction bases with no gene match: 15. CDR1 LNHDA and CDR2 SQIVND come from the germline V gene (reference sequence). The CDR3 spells CASSIVPTGGLLWGTEAFF. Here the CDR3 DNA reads TGTGCCAGTAGTATAGTCCCGACAGGGGGCCTCTTGTGGGGCACTGAAGCTTTCTTT.

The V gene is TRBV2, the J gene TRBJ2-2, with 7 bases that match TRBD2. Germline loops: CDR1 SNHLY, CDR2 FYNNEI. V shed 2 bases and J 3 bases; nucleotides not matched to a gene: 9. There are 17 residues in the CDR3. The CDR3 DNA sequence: TGTGCCAGCAGTGAACTAACGTGGGAGGGCTACACCGGGGAGCTGTTTTTT. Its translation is CASSELTWEGYTGELFF.

The CDR3 loop is CASSLTSGGYNEQFF. Here the CDR3 DNA reads TGTGCCAGCAGTCTGACTAGCGGGGGTTACAATGAGCAGTTCTTC. This sequence joins TRBV27 and TRBJ2-1, with 12 bases lining up with TRBD2. J was trimmed by 4 bases and V by 5 bases; bases with no gene match: 3. The germline V gene has CDR1 MNHEY and CDR2 SMNVEV (reference sequence). The CDR3 consists of 15 residues.